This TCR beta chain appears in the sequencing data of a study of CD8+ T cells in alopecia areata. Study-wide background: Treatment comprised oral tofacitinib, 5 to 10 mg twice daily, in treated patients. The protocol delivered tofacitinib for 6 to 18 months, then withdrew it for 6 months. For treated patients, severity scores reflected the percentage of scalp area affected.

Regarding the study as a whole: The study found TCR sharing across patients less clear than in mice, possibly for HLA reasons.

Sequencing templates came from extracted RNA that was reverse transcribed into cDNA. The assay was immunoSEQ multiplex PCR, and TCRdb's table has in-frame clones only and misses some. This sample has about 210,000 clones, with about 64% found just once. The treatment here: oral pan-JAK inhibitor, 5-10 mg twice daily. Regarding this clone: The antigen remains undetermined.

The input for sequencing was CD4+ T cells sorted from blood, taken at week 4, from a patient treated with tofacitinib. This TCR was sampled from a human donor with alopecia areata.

Written as DNA, the CDR3 is TGTGCCAGCCTATCAGTCTCCAAGACCCAGTACTTC. It codes for CASLSVSKTQYF. The V call is TRBV6-5, the J call TRBJ2-5; D gene uncertain. V lost 8 bases and J 6 bases, leaving 13 bases between the germline ends. Germline CDR1 is MNHEY and CDR2 is SVGAGI. The CDR3 runs to 12 residues.